A single T cell receptor (beta chain) is shown here with its context. Its antigen is unidentified. This specimen belongs to a study of T-cell reconstitution after alpha-beta-depleted transplantation in children. Findings and limits, study-wide: The origin of high day-60 TCRbeta diversity in some patients lay in surviving recipient T cells and thymic progenitors. Approximately two months post-transplant, alpha-beta T cells reportedly originated from several hundred expanded graft clones.

Preparation of the TCRbeta library involved a method that used unique molecular identifiers. TCRdb re-derived calls from the PCR reads in MiXCR, one entry per CDR3 protein. This sample has approximately 980,000 distinct CDR3 sequences, with roughly 29% found just once. The material was PBMCs, mostly from graft donor cells, obtained 360 days after TCRalphabeta/CD19-depleted stem cell transplant. The sequence derives from a boy under two years old who had a stem cell transplant for SCID, so the T cells may come from the graft donor.

The CDR3 region has the DNA TGCAGTGCTTCCAGGGGGGTGACTGGAAACACCATATATTTT. Encoded protein: CSASRGVTGNTIYF. The chain uses TRBV20-1 and TRBJ1-3; TRBD1 matches 7 bases. Germline trimming cut 5 bases from V and 2 bases from J; bases unmatched to any gene: 6. CDR1 DFQATT and CDR2 SNEGSKA come from the germline V gene (reference sequence). The CDR3 loop spans 14 amino acids.